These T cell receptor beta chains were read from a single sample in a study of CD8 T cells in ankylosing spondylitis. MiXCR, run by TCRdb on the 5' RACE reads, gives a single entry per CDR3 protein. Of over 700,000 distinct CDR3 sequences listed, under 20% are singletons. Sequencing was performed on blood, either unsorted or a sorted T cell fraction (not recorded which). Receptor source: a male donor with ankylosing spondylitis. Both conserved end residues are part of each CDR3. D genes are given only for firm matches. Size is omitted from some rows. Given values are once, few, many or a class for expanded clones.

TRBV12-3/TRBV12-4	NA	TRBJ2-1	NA	CASSLVRENNEQFF	TGTGCCAGCAGTTTAGTCCGGGAGAACAATGAGCAGTTCTTC
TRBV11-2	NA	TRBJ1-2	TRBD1	CASSSRAGTGGFIGYGYTF	TGTGCCAGCAGCTCACGTGCCGGGACAGGGGGCTTCATAGGCTATGGCTACACCTTC
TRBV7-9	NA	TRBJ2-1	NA	CASSLSDRNEQFF	TGTGCCAGCAGCTTATCTGACAGGAATGAGCAGTTCTTC
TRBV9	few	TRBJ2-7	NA	CASSKDPVSSSYEQYF	TGTGCCAGCAGCAAAGACCCAGTTTCGAGCTCCTACGAGCAGTACTTC
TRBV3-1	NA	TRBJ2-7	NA	CASSRTRTVSYEQYF	TGTGCCAGCAGCCGGACTCGCACCGTCTCCTACGAGCAGTACTTC
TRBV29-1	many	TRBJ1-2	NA	CSAVNLGYGYTF	TGCAGCGCGGTAAATCTCGGGTATGGCTACACCTTC
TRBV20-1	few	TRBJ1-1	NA	CSARDHGGRDSTEAFF	TGCAGTGCTAGGGACCATGGGGGGCGAGATAGCACTGAAGCTTTCTTT
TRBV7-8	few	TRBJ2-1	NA	CASSLEAPTEQFF	TGTGCCAGCAGCTTAGAGGCCCCAACCGAGCAGTTCTTC
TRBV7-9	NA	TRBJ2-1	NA	CASSPRTNTNNEQFF	TGTGCCAGCAGCCCTCGGACCAACACAAACAATGAGCAGTTCTTC
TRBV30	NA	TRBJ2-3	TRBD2	CAWSGAGGLFTDTQYF	TGTGCCTGGAGTGGGGCGGGAGGTCTCTTCACAGATACGCAGTATTTT
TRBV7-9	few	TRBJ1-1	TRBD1	CASSVAGGGNTEAFF	TGTGCCAGCAGCGTAGCAGGGGGCGGGAACACTGAAGCTTTCTTT
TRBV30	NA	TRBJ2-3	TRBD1	CAWHHGTGFSTDTQYF	TGTGCCTGGCACCACGGGACAGGCTTTAGCACAGATACGCAGTATTTT
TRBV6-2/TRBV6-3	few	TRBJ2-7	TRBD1	CASGWTGPNEQYF	TGTGCCAGCGGGTGGACAGGGCCCAACGAGCAGTACTTC
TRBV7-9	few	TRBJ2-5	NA	CASSLAGIEFQETQYF	TGTGCCAGCAGCTTAGCGGGAATAGAATTCCAAGAGACCCAGTACTTC
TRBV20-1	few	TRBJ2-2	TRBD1	CSAEGDRGHTGELFF	TGCAGTGCTGAGGGGGACAGGGGTCACACCGGGGAGCTGTTTTTT
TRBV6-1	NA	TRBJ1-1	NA	CASSRGIGSTEAFF	TGTGCCAGCAGTCGGGGGATTGGGAGCACTGAAGCTTTCTTT
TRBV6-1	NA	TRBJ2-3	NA	CASGQGSPDTQYF	TGTGCCAGCGGGCAGGGTAGCCCAGATACGCAGTATTTT
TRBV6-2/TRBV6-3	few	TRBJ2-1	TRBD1	CASGPRAGTGYNEQFF	TGTGCCAGCGGTCCCCGTGCCGGGACAGGTTACAATGAGCAGTTCTTC
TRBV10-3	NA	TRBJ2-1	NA	CAISESLDHAYNEQFF	TGTGCCATCAGTGAGTCGCTGGACCATGCCTACAATGAGCAGTTCTTC
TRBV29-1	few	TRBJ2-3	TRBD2	CSVELAVVTVGTDTQYF	TGCAGCGTGGAACTAGCGGTAGTTACGGTAGGCACAGATACGCAGTATTTT
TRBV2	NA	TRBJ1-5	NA	CASSLQGLGNQPQHF	TGTGCCAGCAGTCTTCAGGGGTTGGGCAATCAGCCCCAGCATTTT
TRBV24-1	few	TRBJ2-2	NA	CATSLTGEAGELFF	TGTGCCACCAGTCTTACTGGGGAAGCCGGGGAGCTGTTTTTT
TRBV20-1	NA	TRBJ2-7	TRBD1	CSARDGDRREINYEQYF	TGCAGTGCTAGAGATGGGGACAGAAGAGAAATTAACTACGAGCAGTACTTC
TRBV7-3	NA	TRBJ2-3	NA	CASSLGFFGGAGDTQYF	TGTGCCAGCAGCTTGGGGTTCTTTGGCGGGGCTGGAGATACGCAGTATTTT
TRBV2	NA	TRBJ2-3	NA	CASSAPTRSTDTQYF	TGTGCCAGCAGTGCCCCCACAAGAAGCACAGATACGCAGTATTTT
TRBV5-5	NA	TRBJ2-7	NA	CASSLSAGVEQYF	TGTGCCAGCAGCCTCTCCGCTGGGGTCGAGCAGTACTTC
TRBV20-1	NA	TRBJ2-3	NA	CSARRGAKSTDTQYF	TGCAGTGCTAGGAGAGGGGCGAAAAGCACAGATACGCAGTATTTT
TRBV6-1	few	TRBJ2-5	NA	CASSPGLVFNQETQYF	TGTGCCAGCAGTCCGGGCCTCGTCTTCAACCAAGAGACCCAGTACTTC
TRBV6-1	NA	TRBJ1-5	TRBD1	CASRTLTGDSNQPQHF	TGTGCCAGCAGAACATTAACAGGGGATAGCAATCAGCCCCAGCATTTT
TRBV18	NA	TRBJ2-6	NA	CASSPTVGAAGANVLTF	TGTGCCAGCTCGCCTACCGTGGGGGCAGCTGGGGCCAACGTCCTGACTTTC
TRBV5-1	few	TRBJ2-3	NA	CASSLYQGDADTQYF	TGCGCCAGCAGCTTGTATCAGGGTGACGCAGATACGCAGTATTTT
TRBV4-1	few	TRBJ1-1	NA	CASSQDKGVLNTEAFF	TGCGCCAGCAGCCAAGATAAGGGGGTCCTTAACACTGAAGCTTTCTTT
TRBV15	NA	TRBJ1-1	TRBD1	CATGPPGQPNTEAFF	TGTGCCACTGGCCCTCCGGGACAGCCGAACACTGAAGCTTTCTTT
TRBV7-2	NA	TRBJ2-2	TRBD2	CASNPSGANTGELFF	TGTGCCAGCAACCCGAGCGGGGCGAACACCGGGGAGCTGTTTTTT
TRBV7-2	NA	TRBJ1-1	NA	CASSLAHTNTEAFF	TGTGCCAGCAGCTTAGCACATACTAACACTGAAGCTTTCTTT
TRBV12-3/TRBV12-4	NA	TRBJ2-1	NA	CASSPQGGHPGNEQFF	TGTGCCAGCAGTCCCCAGGGGGGCCATCCGGGCAATGAGCAGTTCTTC
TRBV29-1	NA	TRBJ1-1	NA	CSATTGRNTEAFF	TGCAGCGCTACTACAGGGCGGAACACTGAAGCTTTCTTT
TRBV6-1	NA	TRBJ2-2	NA	CATRPENTGELFF	TGTGCCACCCGCCCGGAGAACACCGGGGAGCTGTTTTTT
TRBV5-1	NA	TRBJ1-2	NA	CASSLVGNNGYTF	TGCGCCAGCAGCTTGGTGGGGAATAACGGCTACACCTTC
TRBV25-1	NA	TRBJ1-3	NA	CASSEAGVRDSGNTIYF	TGTGCCAGCAGTGAAGCAGGGGTTAGGGACTCTGGAAACACCATATATTTT
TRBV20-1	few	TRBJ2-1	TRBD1	CSARERGQRNEQFF	TGCAGTGCTAGGGAGAGGGGACAGCGCAATGAGCAGTTCTTC
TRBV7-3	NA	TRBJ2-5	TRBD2	CASSLERGVKETQYF	TGTGCCAGCAGCTTAGAGCGGGGGGTCAAAGAGACCCAGTACTTC
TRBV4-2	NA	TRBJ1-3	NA	CASSQDEGSGNTIYF	TGTGCCAGCAGCCAAGATGAGGGATCGGGAAACACCATATATTTT
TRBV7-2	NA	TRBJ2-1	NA	CASSLGGDSRNEQFF	TGTGCCAGCAGCTTAGGTGGGGACTCTCGTAATGAGCAGTTCTTC
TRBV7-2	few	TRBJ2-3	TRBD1	CASSQQGTGSTDTQYF	TGTGCCAGCAGCCAACAGGGGACAGGTAGCACAGATACGCAGTATTTT
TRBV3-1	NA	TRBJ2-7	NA	CASSQEFYEQYF	TGTGCCAGCAGCCAAGAGTTCTACGAGCAGTACTTC
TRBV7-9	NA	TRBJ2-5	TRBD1	CASSRSRGGSETQYF	TGTGCCAGCAGCAGGTCAAGAGGGGGCTCGGAGACCCAGTACTTC
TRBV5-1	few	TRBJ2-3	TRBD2	CASSLLASGGVSTDTQYF	TGCGCCAGCAGCTTGTTGGCTAGCGGGGGAGTCAGCACAGATACGCAGTATTTT
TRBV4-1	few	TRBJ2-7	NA	CASSRDRGEGGYEQYF	TGCGCCAGCAGCCGTGACCGGGGCGAGGGAGGCTACGAGCAGTACTTC
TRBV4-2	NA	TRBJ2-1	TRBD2	CASSQGRGLAGDNKQFF	TGTGCCAGCAGCCAGGGGAGGGGACTAGCGGGGGACAATAAGCAGTTCTTC
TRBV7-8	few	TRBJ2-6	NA	CASSPERANVLTF	TGTGCCAGCAGCCCCGAGAGGGCCAACGTCCTGACTTTC
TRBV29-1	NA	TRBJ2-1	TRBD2	CSAFTRGGEQFF	TGCAGCGCCTTCACCCGGGGGGGTGAGCAGTTCTTC
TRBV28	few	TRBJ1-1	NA	CATKDTLDTEAFF	TGTGCCACCAAGGATACCCTGGACACTGAAGCTTTCTTT
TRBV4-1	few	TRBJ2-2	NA	CASSQDVAGTGELFF	TGCGCCAGCAGCCAAGATGTGGCAGGAACCGGGGAGCTGTTTTTT
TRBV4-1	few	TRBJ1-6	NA	CASSQDLGQASPLHF	TGCGCCAGCAGCCAAGATCTCGGACAAGCTTCACCCCTCCACTTT
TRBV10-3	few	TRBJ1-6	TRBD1	CAIRADRGRNSPLHF	TGTGCCATCAGGGCGGACAGGGGACGTAATTCACCCCTCCACTTT
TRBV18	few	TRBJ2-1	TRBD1	CASSPRKDRDNEQFF	TGTGCCAGCTCACCACGAAAGGACAGGGACAATGAGCAGTTCTTC
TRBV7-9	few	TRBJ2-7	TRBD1	CASSLVGQGAVEQYF	TGTGCCAGCAGCTTAGTAGGACAGGGGGCGGTCGAGCAGTACTTC
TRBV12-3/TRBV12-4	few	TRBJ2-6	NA	CASRDRTGANVLTF	TGTGCCAGCAGGGATAGAACTGGGGCCAACGTCCTGACTTTC